The clone carrying this T cell receptor beta chain was observed a handful of times. Its antigen is unknown. This sample's time point: after preoperative PTX-NDP chemotherapy. Paclitaxel-nedaplatin chemotherapy was given to patients ahead of their surgery. Germline CDR1 MNHNS, CDR2 SASEGT. The CDR3 length is 13 residues. This specimen comes from a study of esophageal squamous cell carcinoma under preoperative chemotherapy. Via MiXCR, TCRdb re-called the PCR reads, giving one row per CDR3 protein. The sample consists of around 9,700 distinct CDR3 sequences, roughly 60% of them appearing once. Notes on the study in general: After treatment, tumor-infiltrating lymphocytes apparently came partly from blood T cells. Clonal contraction, more than amplification, hit abundant clones after paclitaxel-nedaplatin.

Sampling was performed from a patient given preoperative chemotherapy. This clonotype was obtained from a human donor with esophageal squamous cell carcinoma. The donor label of this sample is uncertain. The rearrangement links TRBV6-1 to TRBJ2-1; D might be TRBD1 (5 bases). The last part of the DNA fits TRBJ2-5 better; the J call may be wrong. Here the CDR3 DNA reads TGTGCCAGCAGTGGACAGATTCAAGAGACCCAGTACTTC. Translating it yields CASSGQIQETQYF.